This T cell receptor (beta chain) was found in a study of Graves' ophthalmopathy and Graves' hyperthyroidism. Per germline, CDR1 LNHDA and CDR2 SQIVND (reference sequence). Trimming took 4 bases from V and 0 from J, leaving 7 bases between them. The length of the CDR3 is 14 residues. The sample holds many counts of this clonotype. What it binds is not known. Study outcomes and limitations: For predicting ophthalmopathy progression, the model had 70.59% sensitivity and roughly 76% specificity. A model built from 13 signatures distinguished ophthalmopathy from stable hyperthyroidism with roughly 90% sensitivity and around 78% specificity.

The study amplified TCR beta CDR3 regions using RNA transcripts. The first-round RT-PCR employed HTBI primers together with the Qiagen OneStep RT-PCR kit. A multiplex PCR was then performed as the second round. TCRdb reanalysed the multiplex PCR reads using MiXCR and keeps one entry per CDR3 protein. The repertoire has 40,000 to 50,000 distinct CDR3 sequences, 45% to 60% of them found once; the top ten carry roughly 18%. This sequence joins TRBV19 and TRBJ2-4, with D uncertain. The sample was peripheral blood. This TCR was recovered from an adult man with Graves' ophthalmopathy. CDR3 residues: CASSTGRAKNIQYF. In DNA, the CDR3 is TGTGCCAGTAGTACGGGTCGAGCCAAAAACATTCAGTACTTC.